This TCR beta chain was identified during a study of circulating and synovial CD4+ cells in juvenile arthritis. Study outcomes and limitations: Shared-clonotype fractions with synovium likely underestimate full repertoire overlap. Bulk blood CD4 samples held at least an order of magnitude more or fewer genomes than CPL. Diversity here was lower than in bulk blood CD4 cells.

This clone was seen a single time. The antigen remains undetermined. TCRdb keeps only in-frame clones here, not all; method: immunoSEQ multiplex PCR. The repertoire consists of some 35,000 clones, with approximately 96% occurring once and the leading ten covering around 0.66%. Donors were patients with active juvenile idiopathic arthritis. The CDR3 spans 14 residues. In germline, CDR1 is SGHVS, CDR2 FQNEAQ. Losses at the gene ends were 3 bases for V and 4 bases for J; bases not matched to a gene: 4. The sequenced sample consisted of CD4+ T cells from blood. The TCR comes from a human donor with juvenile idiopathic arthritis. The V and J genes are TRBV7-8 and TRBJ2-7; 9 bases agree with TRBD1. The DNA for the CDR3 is TGTGCCAGCAGCTTGAGACAGGGGGTTTACGAGCAGTACTTC. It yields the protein CASSLRQGVYEQYF.